Below, one T cell receptor beta chain is given with its context. No antigen is known for it. CDR1 and CDR2 (germline): SQVTM, ANQGSEA. This CDR3 has 14 residues. J lost 8 bases, V lost 7 bases, and 13 bases had no gene match. Measured with immunoSEQ multiplex PCR; TCRdb has only the in-frame clones, and not every one. Counted here are 550,000 to 650,000 clones, approximately 96% occurring once; the ten biggest clones make up around 0.1%. This record comes from a study of shared clonotypes between healthy human individuals. As defined, naive CD8 cells were CD45RO-negative and positively selected for CCR7, with terminally differentiated effector memory CD45RA+ cells excluded. The donors, all of them Caucasian adults, lived in Nashville, Tennessee. Findings and caveats of the study: Though the depth was large, rarefaction showed that sorted-subset sequencing was incomplete. The naive CD4 repertoires of a handful of donors were compared, and approximately 4.7% of clonotypes were shared. Lower generation probabilities were found for non-shared clonotypes than for those shared by all four donors.

This clonotype was sampled from a woman aged 25 to 39 in good health. The V and J genes are TRBV29-1 and TRBJ1-4; 7 bases are shared with TRBD1. Sequences were obtained from naive CD8+ T cells sorted from blood. The CDR3 DNA sequence: TGCAGCGCCCTAGTACAGGGGTGGGTAGAAAAACTGTTTTTT. Its translation is CSALVQGWVEKLFF.